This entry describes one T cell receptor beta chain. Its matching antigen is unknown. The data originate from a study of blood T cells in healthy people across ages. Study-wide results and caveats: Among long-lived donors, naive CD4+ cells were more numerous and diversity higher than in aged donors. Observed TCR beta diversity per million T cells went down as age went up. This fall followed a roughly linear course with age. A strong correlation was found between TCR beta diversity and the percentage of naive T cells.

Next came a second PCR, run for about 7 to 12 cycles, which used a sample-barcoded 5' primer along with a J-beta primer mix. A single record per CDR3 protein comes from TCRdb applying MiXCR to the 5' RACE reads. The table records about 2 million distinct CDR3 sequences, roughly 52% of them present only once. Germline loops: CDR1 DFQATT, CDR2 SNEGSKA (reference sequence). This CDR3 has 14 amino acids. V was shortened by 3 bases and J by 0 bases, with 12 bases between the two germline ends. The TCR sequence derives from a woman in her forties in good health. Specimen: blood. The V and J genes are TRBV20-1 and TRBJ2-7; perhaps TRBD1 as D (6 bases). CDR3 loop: CSASRDTSSYEQYF. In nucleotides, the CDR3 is TGCAGTGCTAGCCGGGACACCTCCTCCTACGAGCAGTACTTC.